Detailed here is one TCR beta chain. The sample comes from a study of shared T cell receptors in the human thymus. Repertoires were generated with immunoSEQ multiplex PCR, while TCRdb's copy carries only in-frame clones and drops some. The table includes hundreds of thousands of clones, more than 75% detected once. The CDR3 consists of 14 residues. Germline V gene data show CDR1 as SGDLS and CDR2 as YYNGEE. V was trimmed by 0 bases and J by 3 bases, leaving 10 bases between them. Another study also made use of these data, one on human thymus T cells. Per that paper: Corrective surgery for congenital heart defects was being performed on the healthy Finnish infants who served as donors. Surgeons resected thymus tissue during corrective heart surgery. Thymic and blood repertoires seemed to favor certain V and J genes. As related research reported, thymic repertoires overlapped highly among unrelated individuals.

This clonotype originated in a boy in the first two years of life with a congenital heart defect. The rearrangement joins TRBV9 to TRBJ2-7; D uncertain. The source material was thymocytes. CDR3 bases: TGTGCCAGCAGCGTAGGGGCAGCATACTACGAGCAGTACTTC. Its protein product is CASSVGAAYYEQYF.